Below are 20 T cell receptor beta chains sequenced from a single sample in a study of response to subunit inactivated influenza vaccine. MiXCR was run by TCRdb on the RT-PCR reads, yielding one entry per CDR3 protein. The sample lists 600,000 to 850,000 distinct CDR3 sequences, 14% occurring once. Sequencing was performed on PBMCs from blood, taken 14 days before vaccination. These receptors were obtained from a man aged 50 to 59 who received an inactivated influenza vaccine.

The rearrangement links TRBV7-9 to TRBJ2-7; 8 nucleotides line up with TRBD2. The CDR3 totals 13 residues. Germline CDR1 reads SEHNR; CDR2 reads FQNEAQ (reference sequence). Losses at the gene ends were 6 bases for V and 3 bases for J; bases not matched to a gene: 4. The CDR3 loop reads CASRRLAGYEQYF. The CDR3 region has the DNA TGTGCCAGCAGGAGGCTAGCGGGCTACGAGCAGTACTTC. Variable domain in full (rest from reference TRBV7-9 and TRBJ2-7): DTGVSQNPRHKITKRGQNVTFRCDPISEHNRLYWYRQTLGQGPEFLTYFQNEAQLEKSRLLSDRFSAERPKGSFSTLEIQRTEQGDSAMYLCASRRLAGYEQYFGPGTRLTVT.

Only a few counts were recorded for this clonotype. This sequence joins TRBV10-3 and TRBJ1-5, with TRBD1 as a possible D gene (5 bases). The CDR3 extends over 16 amino acids. Trimming shortened V by 0 bases and J by 5 bases, and 14 bases separated the two germline ends. Germline V gives CDR1 ENHRY, CDR2 SYGVKD. The CDR3 here is CAISESKRDLYQPQHF. In DNA, the CDR3 is TGTGCCATCAGTGAGTCGAAAAGGGACCTCTATCAGCCCCAGCATTTT.

The chain links TRBV12-3 or TRBV12-4 to TRBJ2-5, with a tentative D call TRBD1 (6 bases). Deletions cut 3 bases from V and 5 bases from J, with 13 bases between. This CDR3 spans 14 amino acids. The CDR3 DNA sequence: TGTGCCAGCAGTTTCAGGGCAGGGGATGAGACCCAGTACTTC. Its protein is CASSFRAGDETQYF.

This clonotype was found a few times. The chain is built from TRBV5-5 and TRBJ1-4; no reliable D call. The V end was cut by 7 bases, the J end by 0 bases, with 13 bases between. Per germline, CDR1 SGHKS and CDR2 YYEKEE (reference sequence). This CDR3 is built from 15 residues. The CDR3 DNA sequence: TGTGCCAGCGGGTTTACCGGTGCAACTAATGAAAAACTGTTTTTT. Its protein is CASGFTGATNEKLFF.

This clonotype has a handful of counts. The chain joins TRBV12-3 or TRBV12-4 to TRBJ2-2, with no clear D. V shed 2 bases and J shed 6 bases, with 7 bases lying between them. This CDR3 is built from 13 residues. CDR3 in amino acids: CASSLWAPGELFF. DNA of the CDR3: TGTGCCAGCAGTTTATGGGCGCCCGGGGAGCTGTTTTTT.

This clonotype was detected only a few times. V usage is TRBV20-1 and J usage is TRBJ1-1; D not resolved. Germline CDR1 and CDR2: DFQATT and SNEGSKA (reference sequence). The V end lost 6 bases, the J end lost 0 bases, and 17 bases lay between the germline ends. The CDR3 has 15 residues. The chain's CDR3 is CSAPVEGGMNTEAFF. CDR3 sequence (DNA): TGCAGTGCCCCTGTCGAAGGAGGAATGAACACTGAAGCTTTCTTT.

V and J are TRBV7-2 and TRBJ1-2; D gene unclear. Per the germline V gene, CDR1 is SGHTA and CDR2 is FQGNSA. The CDR3 spans 12 residues. Trimming stripped 0 bases from V and 3 bases from J, with 2 bases between. CDR3 sequence: CASSLADYGYTF. In DNA, the CDR3 is TGTGCCAGCAGCTTAGCAGACTATGGCTACACCTTC.

This clonotype showed up just a few times. This chain links TRBV5-1 with TRBJ2-5; TRBD2 matches 7 bases. After removal of 0 bases from V and 5 bases from J, the junction contained 4 bases not matched to a gene. The CDR3 covers 14 residues. From germline, CDR1 is SGHRS and CDR2 YFSETQ. The CDR3 loop reads CASSLGDYLETQYF. DNA for the CDR3: TGCGCCAGCAGCTTGGGGGACTATTTGGAGACCCAGTACTTC.

There are a few counts of this clonotype. This chain links TRBV9 with TRBJ2-1; the D call may be TRBD1 or TRBD2 (6 bases each). This CDR3 has 14 amino acids. Trimming stripped 0 bases from V and 7 bases from J, with 11 bases between. Germline CDR1 is SGDLS and CDR2 is YYNGEE. The DNA of the CDR3 is TGTGCCAGCAGCGTAGGGGGGGCAGGGAATGAGCAGTTCTTC. This codes for CASSVGGAGNEQFF.

There are a few counts of this clonotype. V gene TRBV20-1 combines with J gene TRBJ2-1; unclear D gene. V was cut by 7 bases and J by 1 base, with 11 bases left in between. This CDR3 has 13 amino acids. Germline V gene lookup returns CDR1 DFQATT and CDR2 SNEGSKA (reference sequence). DNA of the CDR3: TGCAGTGGCGAGGACCAGTCCTACAATGAGCAGTTCTTC. It yields the protein CSGEDQSYNEQFF.

The J gene is TRBJ1-6, the V gene TRBV12-3 or TRBV12-4; D not certain. Trimming cost V 5 bases and J 8 bases, with 10 bases left between them. The CDR3 sequence is 13 residues long. The CDR3: CASSVRWDSPLHF. In DNA, the CDR3 is TGTGCCAGCAGTGTCCGTTGGGATTCACCCCTCCACTTT.

This clonotype came up a few times. J is TRBJ1-4 and V is TRBV5-5; no clear D gene. Looked up from germline, CDR1 is SGHKS and CDR2 is YYEKEE (reference sequence). The CDR3 runs to 17 residues. Trimming removed 4 bases at V and 7 bases at J, with 23 bases between. The CDR3 DNA follows: TGTGCCAGCAGCGACCAAGGAGGTCAAATGCGGGTTGAAAAACTGTTTTTT. Translation gives CASSDQGGQMRVEKLFF.

The chain carries TRBV15 and TRBJ2-3, with TRBD1 matching over 8 bases. The CDR3 is 15 residues long. Germline CDR1 LNHNV, CDR2 YYDKDF (reference sequence). V was clipped by 3 bases and J by 1 base; unmatched bases: 3. The CDR3 DNA reads TGTGCCACCAGCAGTTTGGGACAGGGCACAGATACGCAGTATTTT. Amino acid sequence: CATSSLGQGTDTQYF.

The chain has TRBV9 and TRBJ2-1; TRBD2 aligns across 8 bases. This CDR3 is built from 14 residues. CDR1 SGDLS and CDR2 YYNGEE come from the germline V gene. The V segment lost 4 bases and the J segment 9 bases; nucleotides outside the gene matches: 9. The CDR3 DNA follows: TGTGCCAGCAGCCCGGGACTAGTTAGTCGTGAGCAGTTCTTC. Protein product: CASSPGLVSREQFF.

This chain joins TRBV28 and TRBJ2-7; 14 nucleotides align to TRBD2. The CDR3 length is 17 residues. V dropped 6 bases and J dropped 5; count of bases not matched to a gene: 12. Germline V gives CDR1 MDHEN, CDR2 SYDVKM. The CDR3 sequence is CASSLPGGTSGRNEQYF. The CDR3 DNA sequence: TGTGCCAGCAGCCTACCCGGTGGGACTAGCGGGAGAAACGAGCAGTACTTC.

The V call is TRBV5-1, the J call TRBJ2-5, with 8 bases aligning to TRBD1. CDR1 is SGHRS, CDR2 YFSETQ, per germline. The CDR3 loop spans 16 amino acids. V lost 4 bases, J lost 5 bases, and 13 bases stayed unmatched. CDR3 bases: TGCGCCAGCAGCCTGATCGGGCAGGGGGCGCGGGAGACCCAGTACTTC. The encoded protein is CASSLIGQGARETQYF.

This clonotype was seen ten or more times. The V gene is TRBV18, the J gene TRBJ2-1; 7 nucleotides agree with TRBD2. Germline V gene sequence: CDR1 KGHSH, CDR2 LQKENI. After removal of 3 bases from V and 4 bases from J, the junction contained 12 bases not matched to a gene. The CDR3 is 17 residues long. For the CDR3, the DNA is TGTGCCAGCTCACCTCGTGCTACTAGCGCCCTTTACAATGAGCAGTTCTTC. This gives the protein CASSPRATSALYNEQFF. The whole variable domain, remainder taken from reference TRBV18 and TRBJ2-1, is NAGVMQNPRHLVRRRGQEARLRCSPMKGHSHVYWYRQLPEEGLKFMVYLQKENIIDESGMPKERFSAEFPKEGPSILRIQQVVRGDSAAYFCASSPRATSALYNEQFFGPGTRLTVL.

This clonotype was seen at least ten times. This chain's CDR3 is CASSLARRGMYQETQYF. In nucleotides, the CDR3 is TGTGCCAGCAGCTTAGCGAGGCGGGGGATGTACCAAGAGACCCAGTACTTC. The genes are TRBV7-2 and TRBJ2-5, with 7 bases fitting TRBD2. The V segment lost 0 bases and the J segment 0 bases; nucleotides outside the gene matches: 7. Germline V gene lookup returns CDR1 SGHTA and CDR2 FQGNSA. The CDR3 runs to 17 residues.

This clonotype was counted many times. This rearrangement joins TRBV12-3 or TRBV12-4 to TRBJ1-2; no firm D call. The V end lost 3 bases, the J end lost 3 bases, and 5 bases lay between the germline ends. CDR3 length equals 12 residues. CDR3 nucleotides: TGTGCCAGCAGTTTGGGCTACTATGGCTACACCTTC. Translated: CASSLGYYGYTF.

In its sample, this clonotype was seen a few times. This chain joins TRBV6-1 and TRBJ2-3, with 8 bases aligning to TRBD2. Germline assignment: CDR1 MNHNS and CDR2 SASEGT. There are 15 residues in the CDR3. V gave up 5 bases and J gave up 2 bases; unmatched junction bases: 6. CDR3 DNA sequence: TGTGCCAGCAGTCCGCCGGGACTAGTCACAGATACGCAGTATTTT. Its translation is CASSPPGLVTDTQYF.